Each of the 16 T cell receptor beta chains below was sequenced from the same sample in a study of blood T cells in healthy people across ages. A second PCR of 7 to 11 cycles used a sample-barcoded 5' primer and a J-beta primer mix. TCRdb reprocessed the 5' RACE reads with MiXCR, giving one entry per CDR3 protein. The table records 730,000 or so distinct CDR3 sequences, approximately 40% of them present only once. Sequencing was performed on blood. All receptors come from a man at least 80 years old in good health.

This clonotype appeared a single time. V usage is TRBV7-2 and J usage is TRBJ2-5, with TRBD1 as a possible D gene (9 bases). The CDR3 is 16 amino acids. V lost 5 bases to trimming and J lost 11 bases, with 27 bases between them. Germline CDR1 SGHTA, CDR2 FQGNSA. In nucleotides, the CDR3 is TGTGCCAGCAGCCAGGAACCGGGACAGGGACTAGGGGAGCAGTACTTC. Its translation: CASSQEPGQGLGEQYF.

This clonotype has just a few counts. The chain uses TRBV6-5 and TRBJ2-3; 8 nucleotides match TRBD2. The J segment lost 5 bases and the V segment lost 5 bases, leaving 6 bases of the junction unmatched. The germline gives CDR1 MNHEY, CDR2 SVGAGI. The CDR3 is made up of 14 amino acids. The CDR3 sequence: CASSKGTSLDTQYF. The CDR3 bases are TGTGCCAGCAGTAAGGGGACTAGTTTAGATACGCAGTATTTT.

The genes are TRBV6-2 or TRBV6-3 and TRBJ2-3; D call uncertain. This CDR3 region has 13 residues. CDR1 is MNHEY and CDR2 is SVGEGT in the germline V gene. The ends were cut back, 6 bases at V and 2 bases at J, with 9 bases in the middle. Written as DNA, the CDR3 is TGTGCCAGCAGGGGCTTCCACACAGATACGCAGTATTTT. It specifies CASRGFHTDTQYF.

The chain combines TRBV4-2 with TRBJ2-5; 13 nucleotides align to TRBD2. Germline V gene lookup returns CDR1 LGHNA and CDR2 YNFKEQ. The V gene end was trimmed by 3 bases and the J gene end by 1 base; junction bases not matched to a gene: 8. The CDR3 has 18 residues. The CDR3 DNA sequence: TGTGCCAGCAGCCAGGGACTAGCGGGGACAATATTCCAAGAGACCCAGTACTTC. Translation gives CASSQGLAGTIFQETQYF.

The chain carries TRBV20-1 and TRBJ1-2; D is ambiguous. V was cut by 1 base and J by 5 bases, with 8 bases left in between. CDR1 and CDR2 from the germline V gene are DFQATT and SNEGSKA (reference sequence). CDR3 length: 12 amino acids. CDR3: CSARVDIYGYTF. The CDR3 DNA follows: TGCAGTGCTAGAGTCGATATATATGGCTACACCTTC.

This clonotype came up a few times. The chain uses TRBV4-2 and TRBJ1-6; a weak D match, TRBD1 (6 bases). Germline CDR1 is LGHNA and CDR2 is YNFKEQ. V was pared by 1 base and J by 9 bases, with 16 bases between. The CDR3 runs to 16 residues. The CDR3 DNA is TGTGCCAGCAGCCAAGTGGGGGTACAGGGAGGTTCACCCCTCCACTTT. Translating gives CASSQVGVQGGSPLHF.

This clonotype was counted a few times. CDR3 sequence: CASSYARDSYEQYF. CDR3 coding DNA: TGTGCCAGCAGTTACGCGAGAGACTCCTACGAGCAGTACTTC. The V and J genes are TRBV6-2 or TRBV6-3 and TRBJ2-7; unclear D gene. CDR1 and CDR2 from the germline V gene are MNHEY and SVGEGT. There are 14 residues in the CDR3. V was clipped by 2 bases and J by 0 bases, with 8 bases between them.

The V gene is TRBV4-2, the J gene TRBJ2-7; 11 bases are shared with TRBD2. This CDR3 has 15 residues. Trimming at V came to 3 bases and at J to 7 bases, leaving 8 bases not matched to a gene. The germline V gene has CDR1 LGHNA and CDR2 YNFKEQ. The DNA for the CDR3 is TGTGCCAGCAGCCAGGATGCTAGCGGGGGGCGAGAGCAGTACTTC. It codes for CASSQDASGGREQYF.

This clonotype was seen ten or more times. The chain carries TRBV20-1 and TRBJ2-7; tentative D call: TRBD1 (6 bases). V shed 7 bases and J shed 4 bases, with 14 bases lying between them. Per the germline V gene, CDR1 is DFQATT and CDR2 is SNEGSKA (reference sequence). CDR3 length equals 12 residues. CDR3 amino acids: CSEQGSLYEQYF. The CDR3, as DNA: TGCAGTGAGCAGGGGTCCCTGTACGAGCAGTACTTC.

This clonotype was found a few times. The V gene is TRBV7-2, the J gene TRBJ2-3; a weak D match, TRBD2 (5 bases). With 2 bases removed from V and 0 bases from J, the gap between germline ends came to 12 bases. Germline V gene lookup returns CDR1 SGHTA and CDR2 FQGNSA. This CDR3 contains 16 residues. The CDR3 spells CASSLQSGSSTDTQYF. The CDR3 nucleotides read TGTGCCAGCAGCTTACAAAGTGGGAGCAGCACAGATACGCAGTATTTT.

The gene calls are TRBV20-1 and TRBJ1-2; 8 bases line up with TRBD1. Germline lookup yields CDR1 DFQATT and CDR2 SNEGSKA (reference sequence). CDR3 size: 13 residues. V shed 3 bases, J shed 2 bases, and the junction held 2 bases outside the gene matches. DNA for the CDR3: TGCAGTGCTAGTGGGACAGGAAACTATGGCTACACCTTC. This codes for CSASGTGNYGYTF.

The chain has TRBV4-3 and TRBJ2-5; 8 bases map to TRBD2. The DNA matches TRBJ2-7 better at its end, which makes the J call doubtful. The CDR3 totals 16 residues. Germline CDR1 LGHNA, CDR2 YSLEER. The CDR3 DNA reads as TGCGCCAGCAGCCAAGATCCTAGCGGGTCCCTTGGCGAGCAGTACTTC. This translates into CASSQDPSGSLGEQYF.

This chain joins TRBV6-1 and TRBJ2-1; tentatively, D is TRBD2 (6 bases). The V gene lost 4 bases and the J gene lost 0 bases, with 13 bases spanning the gap. This CDR3 has 16 amino acids. Germline CDR1 reads MNHNS; CDR2 reads SASEGT. The CDR3 DNA is TGTGCCAGCAGTGTACAGAGCGGGCCCTCCTACAATGAGCAGTTCTTC. Protein sequence: CASSVQSGPSYNEQFF.

This clonotype was recorded a few times. The chain joins TRBV2 to TRBJ2-2; D is uncertain. CDR1 is SNHLY, CDR2 FYNNEI, per germline. The CDR3 loop spans 13 amino acids. Trimming removed 6 bases from V and 8 bases from J, with 13 bases in between. In DNA, the CDR3 is TGTGCCAGCAGGCCTGACAACTCTGGGGAGCTGTTTTTT. Protein: CASRPDNSGELFF.

A few counts support this clonotype. J is TRBJ1-6 and V is TRBV9; D may be TRBD1 (6 bases). Germline values: CDR1 SGDLS, CDR2 YYNGEE. The CDR3 is 14 amino acids. V was pared by 5 bases and J by 8 bases, with 14 bases between. The CDR3 region is CASSLRGVDSPLHF. The DNA for the CDR3 is TGTGCCAGCAGTTTAAGGGGGGTTGATTCACCCCTCCACTTT.

This clonotype was counted a few times. This chain joins TRBV7-8 and TRBJ2-5; no reliable D call. This CDR3 has 15 amino acids. V was cut by 4 bases and J by 5 bases, with 17 bases left in between. Germline V gene lookup returns CDR1 SGHVS and CDR2 FQNEAQ. CDR3 DNA sequence: TGTGCCAGCAGCTCCCGCCCTGCTCAAGGGGAGACCCAGTACTTC. Translation gives CASSSRPAQGETQYF.